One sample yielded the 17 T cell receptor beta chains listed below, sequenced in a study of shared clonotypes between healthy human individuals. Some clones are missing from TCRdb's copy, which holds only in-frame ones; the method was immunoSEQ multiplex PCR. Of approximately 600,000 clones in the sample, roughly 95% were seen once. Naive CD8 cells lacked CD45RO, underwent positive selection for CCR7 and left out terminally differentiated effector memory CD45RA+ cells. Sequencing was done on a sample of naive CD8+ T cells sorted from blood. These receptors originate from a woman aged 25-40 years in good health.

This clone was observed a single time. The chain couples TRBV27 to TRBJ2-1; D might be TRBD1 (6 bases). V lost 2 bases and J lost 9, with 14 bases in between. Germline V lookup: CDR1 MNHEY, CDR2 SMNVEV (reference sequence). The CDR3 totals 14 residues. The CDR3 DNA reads TGTGCCAGCAGTTTAGGGCAGGGGTTAGTTGAGCAGTTCTTC. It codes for CASSLGQGLVEQFF.

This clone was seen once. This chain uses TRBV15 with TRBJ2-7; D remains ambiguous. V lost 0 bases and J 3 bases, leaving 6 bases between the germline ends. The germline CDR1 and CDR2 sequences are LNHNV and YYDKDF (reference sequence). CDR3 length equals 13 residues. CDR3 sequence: CATSRDTGYEQYF. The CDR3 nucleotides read TGTGCCACCAGCAGAGATACTGGCTACGAGCAGTACTTC. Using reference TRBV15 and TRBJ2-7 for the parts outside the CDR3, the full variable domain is DAMVIQNPRYQVTQFGKPVTLSCSQTLNHNVMYWYQQKSSQAPKLLFHYYDKDFNNEADTPDNFQSRRPNTSFCFLDIRSPGLGDTAMYLCATSRDTGYEQYFGPGTRLTVT.

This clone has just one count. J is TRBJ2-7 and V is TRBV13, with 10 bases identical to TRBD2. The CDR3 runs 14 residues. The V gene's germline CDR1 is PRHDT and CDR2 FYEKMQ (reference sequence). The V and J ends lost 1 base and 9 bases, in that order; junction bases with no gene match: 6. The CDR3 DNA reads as TGTGCCAGCAGCTTAGTCCTAGCGGGAGAACGGCAGTACTTC. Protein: CASSLVLAGERQYF.

In DNA form, the CDR3 reads TGTGCCAGCAGCCCCGGACTAGCGGGAGGTGGGGAGACCCAGTACTTC. Translation gives CASSPGLAGGGETQYF. The V gene is TRBV13, the J gene TRBJ2-5, with 14 bases aligning to TRBD2. Germline assignment: CDR1 PRHDT and CDR2 FYEKMQ (reference sequence). The V and J ends lost 5 bases and 5 bases, in that order; junction bases with no gene match: 7. CDR3 length equals 16 residues. Supplemented by reference TRBV13 and TRBJ2-5, the full variable domain reads AAGVIQSPRHLIKEKRETATLKCYPIPRHDTVYWYQQGPGQDPQFLISFYEKMQSDKGSIPDRFSAQQFSDYHSELNMSSLELGDSALYFCASSPGLAGGGETQYFGPGTRLLVL.

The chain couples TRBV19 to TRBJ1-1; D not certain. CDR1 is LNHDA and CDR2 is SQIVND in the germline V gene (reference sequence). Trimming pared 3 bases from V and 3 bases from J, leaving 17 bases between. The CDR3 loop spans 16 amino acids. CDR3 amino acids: CASSIGTENSDTEAFF. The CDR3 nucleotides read TGTGCCAGTAGTATCGGTACAGAAAACTCGGACACTGAAGCTTTCTTT.

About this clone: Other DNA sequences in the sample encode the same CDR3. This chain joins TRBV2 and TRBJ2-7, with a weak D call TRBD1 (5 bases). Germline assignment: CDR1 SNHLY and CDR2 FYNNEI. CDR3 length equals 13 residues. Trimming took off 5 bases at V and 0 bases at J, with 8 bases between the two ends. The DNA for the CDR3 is TGTGCCAGCAGTCCTGACAGCTCCTACGAGCAGTACTTC. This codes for CASSPDSSYEQYF.

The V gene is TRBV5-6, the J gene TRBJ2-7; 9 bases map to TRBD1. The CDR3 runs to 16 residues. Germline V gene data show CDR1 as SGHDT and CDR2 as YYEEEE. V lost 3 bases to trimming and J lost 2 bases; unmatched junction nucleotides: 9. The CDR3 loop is CASSSIPGQGPYEQYF. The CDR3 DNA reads TGTGCCAGCAGCTCAATACCGGGACAGGGACCCTACGAGCAGTACTTC.

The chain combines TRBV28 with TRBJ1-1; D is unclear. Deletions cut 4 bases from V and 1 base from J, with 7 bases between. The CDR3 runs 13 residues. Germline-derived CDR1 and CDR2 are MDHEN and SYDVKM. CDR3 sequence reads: CASSWAENTEAFF. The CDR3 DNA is TGTGCCAGCAGTTGGGCAGAGAACACTGAAGCTTTCTTT.

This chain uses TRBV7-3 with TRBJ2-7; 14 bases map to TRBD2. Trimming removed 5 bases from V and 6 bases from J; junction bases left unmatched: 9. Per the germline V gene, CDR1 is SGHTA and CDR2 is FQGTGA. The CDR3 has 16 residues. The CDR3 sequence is CASSPEGLAGVGEQYF. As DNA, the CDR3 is TGTGCCAGCAGCCCCGAGGGACTAGCGGGAGTAGGCGAGCAGTACTTC. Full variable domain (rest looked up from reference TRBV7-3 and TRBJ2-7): GAGVSQTPSNKVTEKGKYVELRCDPISGHTALYWYRQSLGQGPEFLIYFQGTGAADDSGLPNDRFFAVRPEGSVSTLKIQRTERGDSAVYLCASSPEGLAGVGEQYFGPGTRLTVT.

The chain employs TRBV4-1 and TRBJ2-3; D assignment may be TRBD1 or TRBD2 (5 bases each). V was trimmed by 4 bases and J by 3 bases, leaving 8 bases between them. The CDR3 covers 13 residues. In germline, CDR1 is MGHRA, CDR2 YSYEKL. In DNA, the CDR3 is TGCGCCAGCAGCCGGGACCGTACAGATACGCAGTATTTT. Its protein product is CASSRDRTDTQYF.

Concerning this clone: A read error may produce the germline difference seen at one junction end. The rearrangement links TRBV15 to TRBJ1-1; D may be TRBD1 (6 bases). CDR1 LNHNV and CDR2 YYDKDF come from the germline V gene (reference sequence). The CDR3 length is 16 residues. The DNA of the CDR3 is TGTGCCACCAGCAGAGATCCCGGACAGCTGAACGCTGAAGCTTTCTTT. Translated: CATSRDPGQLNAEAFF. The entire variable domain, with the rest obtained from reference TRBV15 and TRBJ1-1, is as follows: DAMVIQNPRYQVTQFGKPVTLSCSQTLNHNVMYWYQQKSSQAPKLLFHYYDKDFNNEADTPDNFQSRRPNTSFCFLDIRSPGLGDTAMYLCATSRDPGQLNAEAFFGQGTRLTVV.

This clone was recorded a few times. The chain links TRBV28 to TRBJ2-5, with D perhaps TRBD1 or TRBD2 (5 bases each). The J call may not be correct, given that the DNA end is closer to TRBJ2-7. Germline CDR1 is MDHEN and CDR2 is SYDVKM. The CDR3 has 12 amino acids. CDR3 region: CASTGWGYEQYF. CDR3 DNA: TGTGCCAGCACAGGGTGGGGGTACGAGCAGTACTTC.

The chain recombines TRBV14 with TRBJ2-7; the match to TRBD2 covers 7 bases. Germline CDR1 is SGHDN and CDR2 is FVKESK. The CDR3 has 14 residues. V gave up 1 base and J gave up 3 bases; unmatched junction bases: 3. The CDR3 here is CASSQVTGGYEQYF. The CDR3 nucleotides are TGTGCCAGCAGCCAAGTCACGGGGGGCTACGAGCAGTACTTC.

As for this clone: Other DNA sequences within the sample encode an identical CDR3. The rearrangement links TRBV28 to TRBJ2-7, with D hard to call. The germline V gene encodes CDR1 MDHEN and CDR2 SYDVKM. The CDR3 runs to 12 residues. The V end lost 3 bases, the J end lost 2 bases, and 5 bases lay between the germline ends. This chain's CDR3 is CASSFRAYEQYF. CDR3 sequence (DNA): TGTGCCAGCAGTTTCAGAGCCTACGAGCAGTACTTC.

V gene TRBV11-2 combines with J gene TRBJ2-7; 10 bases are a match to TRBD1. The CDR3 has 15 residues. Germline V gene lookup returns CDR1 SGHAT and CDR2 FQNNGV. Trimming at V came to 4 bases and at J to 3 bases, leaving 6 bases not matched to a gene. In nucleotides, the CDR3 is TGTGCCAGCAGCTCGCGGGACAGGGGCGGCTACGAGCAGTACTTC. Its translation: CASSSRDRGGYEQYF.

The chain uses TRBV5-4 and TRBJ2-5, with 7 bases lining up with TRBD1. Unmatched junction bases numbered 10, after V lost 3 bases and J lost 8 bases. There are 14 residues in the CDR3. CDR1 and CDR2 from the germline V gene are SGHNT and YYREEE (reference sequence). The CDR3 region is CASSSVTGTATQYF. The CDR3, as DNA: TGTGCCAGCAGCTCCGTGACAGGGACCGCCACCCAGTACTTC.

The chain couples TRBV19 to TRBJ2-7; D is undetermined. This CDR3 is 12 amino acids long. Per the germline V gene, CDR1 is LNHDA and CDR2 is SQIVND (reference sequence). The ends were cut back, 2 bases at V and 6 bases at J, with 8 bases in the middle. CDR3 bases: TGTGCCAGTAGTATACCAAAAGCCGAGCAGTACTTC. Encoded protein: CASSIPKAEQYF.